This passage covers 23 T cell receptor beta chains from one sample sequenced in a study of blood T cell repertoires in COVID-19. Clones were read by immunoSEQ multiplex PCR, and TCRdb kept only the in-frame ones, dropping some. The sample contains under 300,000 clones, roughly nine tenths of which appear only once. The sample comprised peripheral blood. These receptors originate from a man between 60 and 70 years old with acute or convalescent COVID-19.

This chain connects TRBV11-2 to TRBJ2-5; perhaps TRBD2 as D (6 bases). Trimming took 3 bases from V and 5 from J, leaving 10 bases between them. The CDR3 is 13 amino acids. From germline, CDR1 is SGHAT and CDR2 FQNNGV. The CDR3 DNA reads TGTGCCAGCAGCTTCGCGGGGTCGGAGACCCAGTACTTC. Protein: CASSFAGSETQYF.

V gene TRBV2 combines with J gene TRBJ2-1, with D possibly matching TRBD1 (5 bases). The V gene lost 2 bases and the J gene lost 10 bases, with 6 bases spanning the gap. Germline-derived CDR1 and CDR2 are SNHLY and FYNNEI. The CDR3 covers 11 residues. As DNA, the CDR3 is TGTGCCAGCAGTGAATGGGGCGAGCAGTTCTTC. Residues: CASSEWGEQFF.

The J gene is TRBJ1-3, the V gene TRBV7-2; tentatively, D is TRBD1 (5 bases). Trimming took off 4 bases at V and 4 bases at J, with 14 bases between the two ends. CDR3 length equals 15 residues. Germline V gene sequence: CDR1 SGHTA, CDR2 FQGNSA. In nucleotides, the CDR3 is TGTGCCAGCAGCTCTCCAGGGCTTTCCGGAAACACCATATATTTT. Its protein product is CASSSPGLSGNTIYF.

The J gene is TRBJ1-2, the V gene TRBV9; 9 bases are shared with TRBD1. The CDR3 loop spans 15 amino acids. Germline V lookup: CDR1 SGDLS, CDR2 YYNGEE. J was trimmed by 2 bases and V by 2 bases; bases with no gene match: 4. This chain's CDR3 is CASSVDRGGNYGYTF. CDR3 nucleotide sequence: TGTGCCAGCAGCGTGGACAGGGGAGGAAACTATGGCTACACCTTC.

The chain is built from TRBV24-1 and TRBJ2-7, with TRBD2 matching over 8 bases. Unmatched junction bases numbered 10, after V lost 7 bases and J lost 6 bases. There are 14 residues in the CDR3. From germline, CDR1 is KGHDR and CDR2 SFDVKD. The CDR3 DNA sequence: TGTGCCACCAGGGGGACTAGGAGAACCCCCGAGCAGTACTTC. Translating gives CATRGTRRTPEQYF.

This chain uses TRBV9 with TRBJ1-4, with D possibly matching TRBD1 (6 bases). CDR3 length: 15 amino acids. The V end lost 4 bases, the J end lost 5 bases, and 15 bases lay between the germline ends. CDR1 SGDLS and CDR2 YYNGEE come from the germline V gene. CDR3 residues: CASSPRQDSNEKLFF. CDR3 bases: TGTGCCAGCAGCCCCCGACAGGATTCAAATGAAAAACTGTTTTTT. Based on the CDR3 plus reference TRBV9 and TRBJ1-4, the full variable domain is DSGVTQTPKHLITATGQRVTLRCSPRSGDLSVYWYQQSLDQGLQFLIQYYNGEERAKGNILERFSAQQFPDLHSELNLSSLELGDSALYFCASSPRQDSNEKLFFGSGTQLSVL.

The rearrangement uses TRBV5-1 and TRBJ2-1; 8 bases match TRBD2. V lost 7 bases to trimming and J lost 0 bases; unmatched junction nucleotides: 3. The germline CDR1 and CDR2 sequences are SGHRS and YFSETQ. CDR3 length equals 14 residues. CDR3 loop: CASSLAVSYNEQFF. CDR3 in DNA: TGCGCCAGCTCACTAGCGGTCTCCTACAATGAGCAGTTCTTC.

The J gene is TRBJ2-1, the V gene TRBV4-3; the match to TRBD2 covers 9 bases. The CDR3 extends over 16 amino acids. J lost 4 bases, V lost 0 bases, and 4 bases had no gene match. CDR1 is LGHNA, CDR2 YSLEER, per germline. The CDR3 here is CASSQDPTSGYNEQFF. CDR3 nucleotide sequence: TGCGCCAGCAGCCAAGACCCAACTAGCGGGTACAATGAGCAGTTCTTC.

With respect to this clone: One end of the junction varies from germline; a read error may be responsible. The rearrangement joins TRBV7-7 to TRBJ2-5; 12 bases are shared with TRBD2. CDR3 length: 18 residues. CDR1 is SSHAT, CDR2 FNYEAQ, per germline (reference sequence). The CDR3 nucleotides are TGTGCTAGCAGCTTAGTGCGGGAGACTAGCGGGAGACGGGAGACCCAGTACTTC. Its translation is CASSLVRETSGRRETQYF.

The CDR3 region is CASSSPRQANEKLFF. The CDR3 region has the DNA TGTGCCAGTAGTTCCCCGCGACAGGCGAATGAAAAACTGTTTTTT. J is TRBJ1-4 and V is TRBV19, with D perhaps TRBD1 (6 bases). CDR1 is LNHDA, CDR2 SQIVND, per germline (reference sequence). The V and J ends lost 5 bases and 5 bases respectively, with 15 bases between them. The CDR3 loop spans 15 amino acids.

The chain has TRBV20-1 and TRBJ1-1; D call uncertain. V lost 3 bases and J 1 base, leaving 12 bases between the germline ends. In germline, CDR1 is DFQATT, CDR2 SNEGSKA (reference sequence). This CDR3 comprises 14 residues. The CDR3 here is CSASVNGGNTEAFF. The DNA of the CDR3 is TGCAGTGCTAGTGTGAATGGAGGGAACACTGAAGCTTTCTTT.

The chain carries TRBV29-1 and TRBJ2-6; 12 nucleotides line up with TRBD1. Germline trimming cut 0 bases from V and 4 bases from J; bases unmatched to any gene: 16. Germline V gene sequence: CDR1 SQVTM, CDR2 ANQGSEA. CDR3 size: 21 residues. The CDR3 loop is CSVEDRVPGTGGAKGANVLTF. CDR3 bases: TGCAGCGTTGAAGATCGAGTGCCCGGGACAGGGGGCGCGAAAGGGGCCAACGTCCTGACTTTC.

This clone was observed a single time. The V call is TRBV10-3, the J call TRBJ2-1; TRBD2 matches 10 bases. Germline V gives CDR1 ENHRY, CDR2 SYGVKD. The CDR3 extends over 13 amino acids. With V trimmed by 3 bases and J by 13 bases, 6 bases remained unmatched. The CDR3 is CAISDVAGGYQFF. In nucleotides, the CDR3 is TGTGCCATCAGTGACGTAGCGGGAGGCTACCAGTTCTTC.

The DNA of the CDR3 is TGCGCCAGCAGCTTTTATACAGGGGAGACTGAAGCTTTCTTT. It yields the protein CASSFYTGETEAFF. The genes are TRBV5-1 and TRBJ1-1, with TRBD1 matching 7 bases. Trimming cost V 2 bases and J 5 bases; bases outside gene matches: 6. CDR1 and CDR2 (germline): SGHRS, YFSETQ. The CDR3 length is 14 residues.

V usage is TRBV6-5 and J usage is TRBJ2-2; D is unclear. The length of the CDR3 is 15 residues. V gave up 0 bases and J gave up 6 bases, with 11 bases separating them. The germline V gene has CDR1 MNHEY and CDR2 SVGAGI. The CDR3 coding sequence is TGTGCCAGCAGTTACTCGGTGCTGGCTTCCGGGGAGCTGTTTTTT. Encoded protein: CASSYSVLASGELFF.

The chain's CDR3 is CASSLKQGVEKLFF. The DNA for the CDR3 is TGCGCCAGCAGCTTGAAACAGGGGGTTGAAAAACTGTTTTTT. The rearrangement joins TRBV5-1 to TRBJ1-4; 8 bases match TRBD1. From germline, CDR1 is SGHRS and CDR2 YFSETQ. The CDR3 contains 14 residues. V trimming: 1 base; J trimming: 7 bases; junction bases outside the gene matches: 3.

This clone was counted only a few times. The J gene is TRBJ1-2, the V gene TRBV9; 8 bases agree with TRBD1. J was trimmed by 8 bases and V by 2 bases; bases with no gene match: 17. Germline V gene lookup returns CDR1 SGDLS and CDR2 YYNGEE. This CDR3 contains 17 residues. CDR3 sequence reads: CASSVWAGGAPNGGYTF. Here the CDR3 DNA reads TGTGCCAGCAGCGTTTGGGCAGGGGGCGCCCCGAATGGAGGCTACACCTTC.

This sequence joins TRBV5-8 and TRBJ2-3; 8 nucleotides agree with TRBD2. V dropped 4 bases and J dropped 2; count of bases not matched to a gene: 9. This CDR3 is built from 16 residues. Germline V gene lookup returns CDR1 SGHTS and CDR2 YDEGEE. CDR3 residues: CASSQGVAGFTDTQYF. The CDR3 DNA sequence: TGTGCCAGCAGCCAAGGTGTAGCGGGATTCACAGATACGCAGTATTTT.

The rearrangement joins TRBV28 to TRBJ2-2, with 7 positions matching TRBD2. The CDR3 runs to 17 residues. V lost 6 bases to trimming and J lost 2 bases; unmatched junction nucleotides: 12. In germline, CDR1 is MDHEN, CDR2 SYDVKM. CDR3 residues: CASSSPSKRDNTGELFF. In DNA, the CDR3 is TGTGCCAGCAGCTCCCCCTCGAAGCGGGATAACACCGGGGAGCTGTTTTTT.

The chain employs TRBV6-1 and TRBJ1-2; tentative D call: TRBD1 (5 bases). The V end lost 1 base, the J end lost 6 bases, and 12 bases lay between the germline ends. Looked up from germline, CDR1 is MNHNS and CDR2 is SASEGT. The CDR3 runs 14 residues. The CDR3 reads CASSEVLGEDGYTF. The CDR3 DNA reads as TGTGCCAGCAGTGAAGTCTTGGGGGAGGATGGCTACACCTTC.

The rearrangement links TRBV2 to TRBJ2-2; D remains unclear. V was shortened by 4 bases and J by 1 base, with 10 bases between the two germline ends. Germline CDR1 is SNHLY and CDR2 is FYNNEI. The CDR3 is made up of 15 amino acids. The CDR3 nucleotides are TGTGCCAGCAGTGTCGGTACAGTGAACACCGGGGAGCTGTTTTTT. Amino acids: CASSVGTVNTGELFF.

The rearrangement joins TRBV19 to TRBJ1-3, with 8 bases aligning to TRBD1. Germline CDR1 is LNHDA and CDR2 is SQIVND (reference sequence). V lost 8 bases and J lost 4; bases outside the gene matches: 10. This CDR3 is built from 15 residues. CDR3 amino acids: CASHTGTGPGNTIYF. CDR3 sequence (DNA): TGTGCCAGTCATACCGGGACAGGACCGGGAAACACCATATATTTT.

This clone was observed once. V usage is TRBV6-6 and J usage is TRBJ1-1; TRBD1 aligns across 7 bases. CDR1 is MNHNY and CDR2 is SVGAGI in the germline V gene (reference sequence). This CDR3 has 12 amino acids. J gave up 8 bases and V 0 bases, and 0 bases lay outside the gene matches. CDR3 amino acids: CASSYSGQEAFF. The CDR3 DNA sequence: TGTGCCAGCAGTTACTCGGGACAGGAAGCTTTCTTT.